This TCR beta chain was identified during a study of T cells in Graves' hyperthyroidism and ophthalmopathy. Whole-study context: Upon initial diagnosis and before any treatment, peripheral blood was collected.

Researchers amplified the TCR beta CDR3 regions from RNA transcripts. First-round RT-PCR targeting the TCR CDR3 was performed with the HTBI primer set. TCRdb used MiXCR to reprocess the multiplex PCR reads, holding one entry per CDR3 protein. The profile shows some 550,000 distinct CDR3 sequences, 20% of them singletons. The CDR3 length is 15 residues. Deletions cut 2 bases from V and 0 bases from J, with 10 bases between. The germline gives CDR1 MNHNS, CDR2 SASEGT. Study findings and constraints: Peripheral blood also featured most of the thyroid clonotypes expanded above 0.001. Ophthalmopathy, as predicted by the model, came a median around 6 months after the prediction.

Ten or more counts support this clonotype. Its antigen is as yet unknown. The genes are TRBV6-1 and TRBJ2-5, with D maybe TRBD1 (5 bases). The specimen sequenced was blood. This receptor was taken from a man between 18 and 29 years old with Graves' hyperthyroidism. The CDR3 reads CASSELTGYQETQYF. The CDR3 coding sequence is TGTGCCAGCAGTGAACTTACAGGCTACCAAGAGACCCAGTACTTC.